Following are 21 T cell receptor beta chains from one sample sequenced in a study of beta chain features in type 1 diabetes. Of the isolated RNA, all was reverse transcribed, and so the sequenced material was expressed TCRB transcripts. Assay: immunoSEQ multiplex PCR; the TCRdb copy retains only in-frame clones and omits some. The repertoire consists of fewer than 300,000 clones, with just over 20% occurring once and the leading ten covering more than 0.025%. What these receptors recognize is not known. General study findings and limits: All four CD4+ subsets of Type 1 diabetes patients contained TCRB CDR3s that were moderately but significantly shorter.

Sequencing was done on a sample of naive CD4+ T cells from blood. The receptors derive from a woman aged 40 to 49 with type 1 diabetes.

This clone was seen a few times. This chain connects TRBV19 to TRBJ2-7, with TRBD2 matching over 7 bases. Germline-derived CDR1 and CDR2 are LNHDA and SQIVND (reference sequence). Trimming cost V 3 bases and J 0 bases; bases outside gene matches: 5. There are 15 residues in the CDR3. CDR3 region: CASSIPTGGSYEQYF. CDR3 coding DNA: TGTGCCAGTAGTATCCCCACGGGGGGCTCCTACGAGCAGTACTTC.

The V call is TRBV10-3, the J call TRBJ2-5; D remains ambiguous. V was cut by 3 bases and J by 5 bases, with 10 bases left in between. This CDR3 is 13 amino acids long. From germline, CDR1 is ENHRY and CDR2 SYGVKD. CDR3 in DNA: TGTGCCATCAGTGACGGTCTTGCGGAGACCCAGTACTTC. Translated: CAISDGLAETQYF.

This clone was recorded a few times. This chain links TRBV27 with TRBJ2-5; maybe TRBD2 (5 bases). Trimming left V 4 bases short and J 3 bases short, with 12 bases between. The CDR3 sequence is 14 residues long. The germline V gene has CDR1 MNHEY and CDR2 SMNVEV (reference sequence). CDR3 sequence reads: CASSWSGEKETQYF. Written as DNA, the CDR3 is TGTGCCAGCAGTTGGTCCGGGGAGAAAGAGACCCAGTACTTC.

The chain has TRBV9 and TRBJ1-3; maybe TRBD1 (6 bases). In germline, CDR1 is SGDLS, CDR2 YYNGEE. The CDR3 length is 14 residues. Trimming cost V 2 bases and J 3 bases, with 9 bases left between them. CDR3 region: CASSVNRVGNTIYF. CDR3 sequence (DNA): TGTGCCAGCAGCGTCAACAGGGTTGGAAACACCATATATTTT.

The rearrangement links TRBV7-9 to TRBJ1-2; no clear D gene. This CDR3 comprises 13 residues. In germline, CDR1 is SEHNR, CDR2 FQNEAQ (reference sequence). Trimming removed 1 base at V and 5 bases at J, with 8 bases between. The CDR3 sequence: CASSLVRRYGYTF. DNA of the CDR3: TGTGCCAGCAGCTTAGTTAGGCGGTATGGCTACACCTTC.

This chain connects TRBV6-5 to TRBJ2-7, with unresolved D. The CDR3 totals 16 residues. In germline, CDR1 is MNHEY, CDR2 SVGAGI. Trimming took off 2 bases at V and 5 bases at J, with 19 bases between the two ends. CDR3 loop: CASSYGPPDLSNEQYF. Here the CDR3 DNA reads TGTGCCAGCAGTTACGGCCCACCCGACTTGAGTAACGAGCAGTACTTC.

The chain carries TRBV7-9 and TRBJ2-1; TRBD1 is a possible D gene (5 bases). V dropped 1 base and J dropped 2 bases, with 9 bases sitting between them. The CDR3 covers 15 residues. Germline assignment: CDR1 SEHNR and CDR2 FQNEAQ (reference sequence). CDR3 DNA sequence: TGTGCCAGCAGCTTAGATCAGGGCACCTACAATGAGCAGTTCTTC. Encoded protein: CASSLDQGTYNEQFF.

This sequence joins TRBV4-2 and TRBJ1-1; D is possibly TRBD1 (5 bases). The V end was cut by 0 bases, the J end by 2 bases, with 7 bases between. In germline, CDR1 is LGHNA, CDR2 YNFKEQ. The CDR3 runs to 14 residues. The CDR3 region is CASSQEGGNTEAFF. CDR3 bases: TGTGCCAGCAGCCAAGAGGGGGGTAACACTGAAGCTTTCTTT.

This clone was detected a few times. The chain is built from TRBV30 and TRBJ1-1; TRBD1 is a possible D gene (5 bases). Germline loops: CDR1 GTSNPN, CDR2 SVGIG (reference sequence). The CDR3 covers 14 residues. V lost 3 bases and J 4 bases, leaving 15 bases between the germline ends. CDR3 nucleotide sequence: TGTGCCTGGAGCCAAGGGGCAGGGCCCACTGAAGCTTTCTTT. Its translation: CAWSQGAGPTEAFF.

This clone was seen a handful of times. This sample also contains other DNA sequences that code for the same CDR3. The chain carries TRBV5-1 and TRBJ2-1; 11 nucleotides line up with TRBD2. The germline V gene has CDR1 SGHRS and CDR2 YFSETQ. V trimming: 4 bases; J trimming: 3 bases; junction bases outside the gene matches: 6. This CDR3 is built from 16 residues. DNA for the CDR3: TGCGCCAGCAGCCGGACTAGCGGGCGAAGCTACAATGAGCAGTTCTTC. It translates to CASSRTSGRSYNEQFF. Based on the CDR3 plus reference TRBV5-1 and TRBJ2-1, the full variable domain is KAGVTQTPRYLIKTRGQQVTLSCSPISGHRSVSWYQQTPGQGLQFLFEYFSETQRNKGNFPGRFSGRQFSNSRSEMNVSTLELGDSALYLCASSRTSGRSYNEQFFGPGTRLTVL.

This clone was seen a few times. The chain carries TRBV9 and TRBJ1-1; 7 bases agree with TRBD1. V was clipped by 3 bases and J by 3 bases; unmatched bases: 5. The V gene's germline CDR1 is SGDLS and CDR2 YYNGEE. The length of the CDR3 is 14 residues. The CDR3 sequence: CASSARQGHTEAFF. The CDR3 nucleotides are TGTGCCAGCAGCGCTAGACAGGGTCACACTGAAGCTTTCTTT.

The genes are TRBV5-1 and TRBJ2-1, with D possibly being TRBD1 (6 bases). CDR1 and CDR2 (germline): SGHRS, YFSETQ. Trimming removed 4 bases from V and 7 bases from J, with 15 bases in between. The CDR3 spans 14 residues. CDR3 sequence (DNA): TGCGCCAGCAGCCCTAGGGACAATCGAAATGAGCAGTTCTTC. It encodes CASSPRDNRNEQFF.

A note on this clone: Other DNA variants within this sample encode the same CDR3. The chain recombines TRBV7-2 with TRBJ2-7; 7 bases are a match to TRBD2. Germline CDR1 and CDR2: SGHTA and FQGNSA. Trimming at V came to 2 bases and at J to 3 bases, leaving 1 base not matched to a gene. The CDR3 contains 13 residues. CDR3 sequence (DNA): TGTGCCAGCAGCTTAAGCGGGGACTACGAGCAGTACTTC. As protein: CASSLSGDYEQYF.

The rearrangement joins TRBV6-5 to TRBJ2-3; TRBD1 aligns across 7 bases. J gave up 2 bases and V 0 bases, and 5 bases lay outside the gene matches. Germline assignment: CDR1 MNHEY and CDR2 SVGAGI. This CDR3 comprises 16 residues. In DNA, the CDR3 is TGTGCCAGCAGTTACTCAGTGGGACAGCTCACAGATACGCAGTATTTT. This translates into CASSYSVGQLTDTQYF.

The table lists this clone with a few counts. Other DNA sequences within the sample encode an identical CDR3. The V gene is TRBV30, the J gene TRBJ1-1, with D unclear. Trimming stripped 3 bases from V and 3 bases from J, with 5 bases between. Germline assignment: CDR1 GTSNPN and CDR2 SVGIG (reference sequence). CDR3 length equals 11 residues. The CDR3 is CAWSRDTEAFF. As DNA, the CDR3 is TGTGCCTGGAGCCGGGACACTGAAGCTTTCTTT. Using reference TRBV30 and TRBJ1-1 for the parts outside the CDR3, the full variable domain is SQTIHQWPATLVQPVGSPLSLECTVEGTSNPNLYWYRQAAGRGLQLLFYSVGIGQISSEVPQNLSASRPQDRQFILSSKKLLLSDSGFYLCAWSRDTEAFFGQGTRLTVV.

This clone has only a few counts. V is TRBV29-1 and J is TRBJ2-5; D remains unclear. The germline CDR1 and CDR2 sequences are SQVTM and ANQGSEA. Trimming removed 2 bases from V and 4 bases from J, with 11 bases in between. The length of the CDR3 is 13 residues. Written as DNA, the CDR3 is TGCAGCGTTGAATTGGGCCGTCGAGAGACCCAGTACTTC. This translates into CSVELGRRETQYF.

CDR3 coding DNA: TGCGCCAGCAGCCAAGGACTAGCGAGGGAAGAGACCCAGTACTTC. As protein: CASSQGLAREETQYF. V usage is TRBV4-3 and J usage is TRBJ2-5; 8 bases line up with TRBD2. This CDR3 contains 15 residues. V dropped 1 base and J dropped 3; count of bases not matched to a gene: 4. Germline V gene sequence: CDR1 LGHNA, CDR2 YSLEER.

The V and J genes are TRBV5-6 and TRBJ1-1; D might be TRBD1 (6 bases). V dropped 4 bases and J dropped 7 bases, with 11 bases sitting between them. Per germline, CDR1 SGHDT and CDR2 YYEEEE. The CDR3 length is 12 residues. The CDR3 here is CASSVTRGEAFF. The CDR3 DNA sequence: TGTGCCAGCAGCGTGACCAGGGGTGAAGCTTTCTTT.

The J gene is TRBJ2-7, the V gene TRBV6-5; D might be TRBD2 (5 bases). Germline loops: CDR1 MNHEY, CDR2 SVGAGI. The CDR3 has 14 amino acids. Deletions cut 0 bases from V and 2 bases from J, with 8 bases between. The CDR3 DNA reads as TGTGCCAGCAGTTACTCTCGGGGAACCTACGAGCAGTACTTC. Translation gives CASSYSRGTYEQYF.

This clone was recorded a few times. Other nucleotide sequences in the sample specify the same CDR3. The chain combines TRBV18 with TRBJ1-1; 7 bases match TRBD1. V shed 3 bases, J shed 0 bases, and the junction held 1 base outside the gene matches. The CDR3 is 14 amino acids. Germline V lookup: CDR1 KGHSH, CDR2 LQKENI. The CDR3: CASSPGQVNTEAFF. The CDR3 DNA is TGTGCCAGCTCACCCGGACAGGTGAACACTGAAGCTTTCTTT.

J is TRBJ1-2 and V is TRBV7-9; 11 nucleotides agree with TRBD1. J gave up 6 bases and V 7 bases, and 4 bases lay outside the gene matches. CDR1 is SEHNR and CDR2 is FQNEAQ in the germline V gene (reference sequence). The CDR3 has 13 residues. The CDR3 DNA sequence: TGTGCCAGCAACCTGGGACAGGGGGATGGCTACACCTTC. It yields the protein CASNLGQGDGYTF.